This paragraph covers one T cell receptor beta chain sequence. The antigen is not known. Assay: immunoSEQ multiplex PCR; the TCRdb copy retains only in-frame clones and omits some. The sample has around 50,000 clones; around 76% are singletons. This sample stems from a study of PD-1 blockade in classical Hodgkin lymphoma. Findings and limits, study-wide: Lower baseline TCR diversity was reported for newly diagnosed patients than for healthy donors. At C4D1, TCR diversity had climbed significantly for CD4+ cells, though not for CD8+ cells. Patients newly diagnosed and complete responders had comparable baseline diversity.

Noted time point: cycle 4 day 1 (C4D1), after 6 weeks of nivolumab. Relapses following autologous stem cell transplantation were seen in all patients, with brentuximab vedotin exposure varying. Complete response, partial response or progressive disease was recorded as best response. The CDR3 length is 14 residues. Germline trimming cut 6 bases from V and 5 bases from J; bases unmatched to any gene: 4. The germline CDR1 and CDR2 sequences are SGHTA and FQGTGA. This chain connects TRBV7-3 to TRBJ1-6; 7 nucleotides line up with TRBD1. The source was peripheral blood mononuclear cells (PBMCs), collected before the fourth cycle of nivolumab. This clonotype was sampled from a human donor with classical Hodgkin lymphoma. This chain's CDR3 is CASSTTGDNSPLHF. As DNA, the CDR3 is TGTGCCAGCAGTACCACAGGGGATAATTCACCCCTCCACTTT.